Reported below is one T cell receptor (beta chain). Original handling: Estimated nucleated cell counts came from reference gene primer amplification. Sequencing was performed with immunoSEQ multiplex PCR; in TCRdb, only in-frame clones are kept and a portion is missing. The DNA was the basis for D and trimming; V, J and clone size are from that table. The data hold around 140,000 clones, with roughly 86% observed a single time. The data derive from a study of blood T cell repertoires in COVID-19. About the study: The origin of the acute and convalescent COVID-19 samples was the United States, Italy and Spain. In each case, the material was cDNA or gDNA derived from T cells, B-cell-depleted T cells, or PBMCs.

This CDR3 spans 12 amino acids. Trimming removed 7 bases from V and 4 bases from J, with 10 bases in between. The V gene's germline CDR1 is LNHDA and CDR2 SQIVND (reference sequence). Sequencing was performed on peripheral blood. J is TRBJ1-1 and V is TRBV19; the D is unclear. This clonotype was sampled from a human donor with acute or convalescent COVID-19. The donor label of this sample is uncertain. The CDR3 DNA sequence: TGTGCCAGTAATAACTATGGCACTGAAGCTTTCTTT. Protein product: CASNNYGTEAFF.